Listed below are T cell receptor beta chains from one sample, sequenced in a study of blood T cell repertoires in COVID-19. This table comes from immunoSEQ multiplex PCR, and its TCRdb copy is limited to in-frame clones, with some not included. The sample consists of around 78,000 clones, about 81% of them appearing once. Sequenced material: peripheral blood. Receptor source: a human donor in a cohort sampled during active COVID-19. Each CDR3 is given with its conserved first and last residue. A D gene is named only where the DNA matches it firmly. Clone size is not always given. Where it is, it says once, few, many or a class for expanded clones.

14	once	TRBV27	TRBJ2-7	NA	CASSSLGGFNEQYF	TGTGCCAGCAGTTCCCTCGGCGGGTTCAACGAGCAGTACTTC
15	NA	TRBV5-1	TRBJ2-5	TRBD2	CASSSPSGAQETQYF	TGCGCCAGCAGCTCCCCTAGCGGGGCCCAAGAGACCCAGTACTTC
17	NA	TRBV12-5	TRBJ1-5	NA	CASGLLTGSTVNQPQHF	TGTGCTAGTGGTTTGCTTACCGGTTCGACAGTGAATCAGCCCCAGCATTTT
12	NA	TRBV9	TRBJ2-1	NA	CASSSPAGEQFF	TGTGCCAGCAGCTCCCCTGCAGGTGAGCAGTTCTTC
15	NA	TRBV5-1	TRBJ2-7	TRBD2	CASTFGGRGAYEQYF	TGCGCCAGCACTTTTGGCGGGCGGGGGGCCTACGAGCAGTACTTC
14	once	TRBV3-1/TRBV3-2	TRBJ2-7	NA	CASSPVSFAYEQYF	TGTGCCAGCAGCCCAGTCAGTTTTGCCTACGAGCAGTACTTC
15	NA	TRBV6-5	TRBJ2-2	NA	CAMAAGSANTGELFF	TGTGCCATGGCGGCGGGTTCCGCGAACACCGGGGAGCTGTTTTTT
14	NA	TRBV6-2/TRBV6-3	TRBJ2-7	TRBD1	CASSFDRDTYEQYF	TGTGCCAGCAGTTTCGACAGGGATACCTACGAGCAGTACTTC
11	NA	TRBV3-1/TRBV3-2	TRBJ1-1	NA	CASSQAFEAFF	TGTGCCAGCAGCCAAGCCTTTGAAGCTTTCTTT
16	NA	TRBV4-3	TRBJ1-2	NA	CASSQDYGPTNYGYTF	TGCGCCAGCAGCCAAGATTACGGTCCAACTAACTATGGCTACACCTTC
14	NA	TRBV5-4	TRBJ1-1	NA	CASTSGGRNTEAFF	TGTGCCAGCACTTCGGGGGGGAGGAACACTGAAGCTTTCTTT
13	NA	TRBV6-6	TRBJ1-2	NA	CASTIGGLDGYTF	TGTGCCAGCACGATAGGGGGTTTGGATGGCTACACCTTC
16	once	TRBV4-2	TRBJ2-5	TRBD2	CASSHPSGGAGETQYF	TGTGCCAGCAGCCACCCAAGCGGGGGGGCCGGGGAGACCCAGTACTTC
14	NA	TRBV6-2/TRBV6-3	TRBJ1-1	TRBD1	CASSTQGSNTEAFF	TGTGCCAGCAGTACACAGGGGTCGAACACTGAAGCTTTCTTT
12	few	TRBV19	TRBJ1-1	NA	CASNSRATEAFF	TGTGCCAGTAATAGCAGGGCTACTGAAGCTTTCTTT
13	NA	TRBV2	TRBJ2-7	TRBD2	CASLEGTTDEQYF	TGTGCCTCCCTTGAGGGGACTACAGACGAGCAGTACTTC
15	once	TRBV2	TRBJ1-1	NA	CASSELEAGGTEAFF	TGTGCCAGCAGTGAGTTGGAGGCCGGTGGCACTGAAGCTTTCTTT
15	once	TRBV3-1/TRBV3-2	TRBJ1-4	NA	CASSQSEGRSEKLFF	TGTGCCAGCAGCCAATCGGAGGGTCGAAGTGAAAAACTGTTTTTT
13	NA	TRBV10-3	TRBJ1-2	NA	CAISERNNYGYTF	TGTGCCATCAGTGAGCGTAATAACTATGGCTACACCTTC
14	NA	TRBV6-1	TRBJ1-3	NA	CASSEQDSRNTIYF	TGTGCCAGCAGTGAGCAAGACAGCAGAAACACCATATATTTT
15	NA	TRBV19	TRBJ1-1	NA	CASSRRGQTNTEAFF	TGTGCCAGTAGTCGACGCGGACAGACGAACACTGAAGCTTTCTTT
15	NA	TRBV19	TRBJ2-3	NA	CASSIGGLSTDTQYF	TGTGCCAGTAGTATAGGGGGACTCTCCACAGATACGCAGTATTTT
15	NA	TRBV6-5	TRBJ1-3	TRBD1	CASSDRGSLGNTIYF	TGTGCCAGCAGCGACAGGGGATCCCTCGGAAACACCATATATTTT
11	NA	TRBV6-5	TRBJ1-5	NA	CASSQGQPQHF	TGTGCCAGCAGCCAGGGTCAGCCCCAGCATTTT
15	NA	TRBV5-5	TRBJ1-6	NA	CASSSLGSLNSPLHF	TGTGCCAGCAGCTCACTGGGCAGTCTTAATTCACCCCTCCACTTT
15	few	TRBV21-1	TRBJ2-7	NA	CASSNPTSLVNEQYF	TGTGCCAGCAGCAACCCGACATCTTTGGTGAACGAGCAGTACTTC
16	NA	TRBV12-5	TRBJ1-5	TRBD1	CASGLAGQGANQPQHF	TGTGCTAGTGGTTTGGCAGGACAGGGGGCAAATCAGCCCCAGCATTTT
13	NA	TRBV6-2/TRBV6-3	TRBJ1-2	NA	CASSYSRVDGYTF	TGTGCCAGCAGTTACTCGCGAGTGGATGGCTACACCTTC
15	NA	TRBV18	TRBJ1-4	TRBD1	CASSPSTGGGEKLFF	TGTGCCAGCTCACCGTCGACAGGGGGCGGTGAAAAACTGTTTTTT
14	NA	TRBV6-5	TRBJ2-1	NA	CASSYKHPPNEQFF	TGTGCCAGCAGTTACAAGCATCCGCCAAATGAGCAGTTCTTC
15	NA	TRBV27	TRBJ2-1	TRBD1	CASSSMPGQFNEQFF	TGTGCCAGCAGTTCGATGCCGGGACAGTTCAATGAGCAGTTCTTC
14	NA	TRBV7-9	TRBJ2-7	TRBD2	CASSPRGGTYEQYF	TGTGCCAGCAGCCCCCGGGGGGGAACCTACGAGCAGTACTTC
13	NA	TRBV7-9	TRBJ1-1	NA	CASSLATRTEAFF	TGTGCCAGCAGCTTAGCGACGCGGACTGAAGCTTTCTTT
15	NA	TRBV7-7	TRBJ2-7	NA	CASSLGQGLSYEQYF	TGTGCCAGCAGCTTAGGGCAGGGCCTCTCCTACGAGCAGTACTTC
13	NA	TRBV5-4	TRBJ1-1	NA	CASSLAGNTEAFF	TGTGCCAGCAGCTTGGCCGGGAACACTGAAGCTTTCTTT